This entry describes one TCR beta chain. Antigen unknown. The assay was immunoSEQ multiplex PCR, and TCRdb's table has in-frame clones only and misses some. The sample lists about 400,000 clones; roughly 90% were seen once. Treatment here: some 20 received Ad26.COV2.S at low or high dose, single or two shots; roughly five received placebo; per-sample allocation not given. After the first vaccine or placebo injection, samples were drawn on day 63. This sample stems from a study of Ad26.COV2.S vaccination and SARS-CoV-2 variants. Overall study results and limits: While placebo recipients had lower spike-specific TCR breadth, vaccine recipients had more.

CDR1 and CDR2 from the germline V gene are LGHNA and YSLEER. The V and J ends lost 0 bases and 7 bases, in that order; junction bases with no gene match: 16. This CDR3 region has 18 residues. The material was peripheral blood, obtained in a trial of Ad26.COV2.S vaccine versus placebo. The receptor comes from a person between 18 and 65 years old who received the Ad26.COV2.S COVID-19 vaccine or a placebo. The V call is TRBV4-3, the J call TRBJ1-2; 8 bases map to TRBD1. CDR3 protein: CASSQDLPGQGVSGGYTF. The CDR3 nucleotides read TGCGCCAGCAGCCAAGATCTCCCCGGACAGGGCGTATCGGGTGGCTACACCTTC.